The 2 T cell receptor beta chains below all came from one sample that was sequenced in a study of beta chain features in type 1 diabetes. Findings of the study overall: Shorter TCRB CDR3s, moderately but significantly so, marked every one of the four CD4+ subsets in Type 1 diabetes patients.

The authors reverse transcribed all of the isolated RNA, so sequencing captured expressed TCRB transcripts. Generated by immunoSEQ multiplex PCR, the TCRdb table keeps only in-frame clones and is missing some. The sample carries a few hundred thousand clones, approximately 15% recorded once. No antigens are known for them. The source material was naive CD4+ T cells from blood. These TCRs come from a man younger than 45 with type 1 diabetes.

This chain links TRBV6-6 with TRBJ1-5; D call uncertain. The germline V gene encodes CDR1 MNHNY and CDR2 SVGAGI (reference sequence). This CDR3 is 14 amino acids long. With 5 bases removed from V and 6 bases from J, the gap between germline ends came to 14 bases. CDR3 loop: CASSREREGQPQHF. The CDR3 DNA follows: TGTGCCAGCAGTAGGGAGAGGGAAGGTCAGCCCCAGCATTTT.

The sample holds a few counts of this clone. Other DNA sequences from this sample encode an identical CDR3 as well. J is TRBJ1-1 and V is TRBV9; the D is unclear. The V and J ends lost 3 bases and 1 base respectively, with 7 bases between them. Germline CDR1 reads SGDLS; CDR2 reads YYNGEE. CDR3 size: 13 residues. The CDR3 loop is CASSARGNTEAFF. As DNA, the CDR3 is TGTGCCAGCAGCGCACGGGGGAACACTGAAGCTTTCTTT.